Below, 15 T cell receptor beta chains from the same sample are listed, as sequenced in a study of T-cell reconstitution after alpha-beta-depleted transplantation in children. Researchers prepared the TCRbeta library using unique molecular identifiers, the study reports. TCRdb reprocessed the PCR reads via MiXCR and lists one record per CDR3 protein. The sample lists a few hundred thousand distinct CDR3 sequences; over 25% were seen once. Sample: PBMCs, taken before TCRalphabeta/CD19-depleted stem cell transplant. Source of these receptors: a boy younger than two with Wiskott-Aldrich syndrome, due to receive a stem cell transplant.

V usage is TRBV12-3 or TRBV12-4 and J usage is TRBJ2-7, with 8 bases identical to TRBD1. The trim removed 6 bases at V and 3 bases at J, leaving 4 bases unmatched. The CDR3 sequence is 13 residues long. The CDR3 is CASRLGTGYEQYF. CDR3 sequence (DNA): TGTGCCAGCAGACTAGGGACAGGCTACGAGCAGTACTTC.

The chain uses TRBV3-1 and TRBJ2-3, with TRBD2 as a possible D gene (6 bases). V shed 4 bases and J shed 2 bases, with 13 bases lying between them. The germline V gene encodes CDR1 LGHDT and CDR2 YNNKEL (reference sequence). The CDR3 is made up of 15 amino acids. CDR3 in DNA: TGTGCCAGCAGCCCCTGGGTAGCGGACACAGATACGCAGTATTTT. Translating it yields CASSPWVADTDTQYF.

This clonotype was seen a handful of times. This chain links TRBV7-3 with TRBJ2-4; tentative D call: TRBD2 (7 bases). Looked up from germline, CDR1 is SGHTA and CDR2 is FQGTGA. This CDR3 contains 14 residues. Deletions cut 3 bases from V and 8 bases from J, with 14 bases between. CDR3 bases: TGTGCCAGCAGCTTGGGGGGCGGGAGTGACATTCAGTACTTC. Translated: CASSLGGGSDIQYF.

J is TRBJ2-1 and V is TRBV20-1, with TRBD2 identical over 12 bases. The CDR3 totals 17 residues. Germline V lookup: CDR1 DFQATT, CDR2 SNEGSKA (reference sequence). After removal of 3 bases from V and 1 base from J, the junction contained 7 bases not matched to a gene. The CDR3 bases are TGCAGTGCTAGGCTGACTAGCGGGAGAGGGTCCTACAATGAGCAGTTCTTC. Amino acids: CSARLTSGRGSYNEQFF.

CDR3 protein: CSALAGKADTQYF. The CDR3, as DNA: TGCAGTGCTCTGGCAGGCAAGGCAGATACGCAGTATTTT. The rearrangement joins TRBV20-1 to TRBJ2-3, with D uncertain. This CDR3 is 13 amino acids long. V lost 5 bases and J lost 4, with 13 bases in between. Germline CDR1 DFQATT, CDR2 SNEGSKA (reference sequence).

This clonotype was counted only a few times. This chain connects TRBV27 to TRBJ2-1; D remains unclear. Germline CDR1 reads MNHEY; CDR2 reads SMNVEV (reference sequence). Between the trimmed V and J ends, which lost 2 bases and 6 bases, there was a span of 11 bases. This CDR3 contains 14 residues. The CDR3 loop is CASSLSSWGNEQFF. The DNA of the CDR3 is TGTGCCAGCAGTTTAAGCTCGTGGGGCAATGAGCAGTTCTTC.

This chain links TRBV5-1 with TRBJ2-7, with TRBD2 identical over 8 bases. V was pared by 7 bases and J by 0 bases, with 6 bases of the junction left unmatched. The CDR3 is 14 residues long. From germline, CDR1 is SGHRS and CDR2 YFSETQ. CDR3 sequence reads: CASRSGIRSYEQYF. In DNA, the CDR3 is TGCGCCAGCCGTAGCGGGATTCGCTCCTACGAGCAGTACTTC.

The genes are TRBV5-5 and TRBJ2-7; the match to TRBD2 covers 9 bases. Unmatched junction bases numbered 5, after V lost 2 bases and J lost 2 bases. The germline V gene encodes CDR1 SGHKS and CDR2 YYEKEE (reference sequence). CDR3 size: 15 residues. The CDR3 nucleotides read TGTGCCAGCAGCTTTAGGCCTAGCGGGACCTACGAGCAGTACTTC. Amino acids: CASSFRPSGTYEQYF.

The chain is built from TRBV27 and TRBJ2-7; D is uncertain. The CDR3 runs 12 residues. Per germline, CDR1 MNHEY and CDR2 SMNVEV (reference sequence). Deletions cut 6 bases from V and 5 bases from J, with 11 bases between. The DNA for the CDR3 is TGTGCCAGCAGCTGGGCGCCCCACGAGCAGTACTTC. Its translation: CASSWAPHEQYF.

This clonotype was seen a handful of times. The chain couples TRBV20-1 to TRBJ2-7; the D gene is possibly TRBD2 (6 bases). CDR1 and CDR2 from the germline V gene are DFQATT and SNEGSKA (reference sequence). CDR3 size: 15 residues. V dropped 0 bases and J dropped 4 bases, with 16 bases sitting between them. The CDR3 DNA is TGCAGTGCTAGAGAATTGAGCGGGCTCTATTACGAGCAGTACTTC. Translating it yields CSARELSGLYYEQYF.

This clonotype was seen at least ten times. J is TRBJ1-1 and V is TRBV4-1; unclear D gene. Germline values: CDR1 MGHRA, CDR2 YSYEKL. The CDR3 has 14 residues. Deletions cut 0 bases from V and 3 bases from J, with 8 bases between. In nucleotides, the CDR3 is TGCGCCAGCAGCCAAGATGGGGAATACACTGAAGCTTTCTTT. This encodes CASSQDGEYTEAFF.

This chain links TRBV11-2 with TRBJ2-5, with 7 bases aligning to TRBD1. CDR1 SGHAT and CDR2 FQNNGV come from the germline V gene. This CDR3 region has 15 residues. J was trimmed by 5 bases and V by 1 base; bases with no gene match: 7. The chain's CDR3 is CASSLATGKGETQYF. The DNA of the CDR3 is TGTGCCAGCAGCTTAGCGACAGGGAAGGGGGAGACCCAGTACTTC.

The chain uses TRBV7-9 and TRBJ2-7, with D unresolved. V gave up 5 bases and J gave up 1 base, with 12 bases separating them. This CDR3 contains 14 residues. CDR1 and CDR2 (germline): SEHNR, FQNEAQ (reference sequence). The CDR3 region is CASSPQSISYEQYF. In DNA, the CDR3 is TGTGCCAGCAGCCCCCAGAGTATATCCTACGAGCAGTACTTC. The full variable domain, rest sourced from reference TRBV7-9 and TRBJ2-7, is DTGVSQNPRHKITKRGQNVTFRCDPISEHNRLYWYRQTLGQGPEFLTYFQNEAQLEKSRLLSDRFSAERPKGSFSTLEIQRTEQGDSAMYLCASSPQSISYEQYFGPGTRLTVT.

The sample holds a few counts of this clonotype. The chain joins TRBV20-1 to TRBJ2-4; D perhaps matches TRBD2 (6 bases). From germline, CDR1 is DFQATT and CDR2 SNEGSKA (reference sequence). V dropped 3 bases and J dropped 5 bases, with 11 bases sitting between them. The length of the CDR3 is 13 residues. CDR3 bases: TGCAGTGCTAGCGGGAGAGTCCAAAACATTCAGTACTTC. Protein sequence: CSASGRVQNIQYF.

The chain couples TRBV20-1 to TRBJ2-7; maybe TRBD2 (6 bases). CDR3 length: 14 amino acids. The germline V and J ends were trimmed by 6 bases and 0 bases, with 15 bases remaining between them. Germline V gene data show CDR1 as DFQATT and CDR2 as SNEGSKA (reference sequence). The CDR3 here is CSARPSALSYEQYF. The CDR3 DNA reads TGCAGTGCCAGGCCTAGCGCTCTCTCCTACGAGCAGTACTTC.